The T cell receptor (beta chain) under discussion was sequenced for a study of T cells expressing NK-cell markers. TCRdb re-called the 5' RACE reads; every CDR3 protein appears as one record, without DNA. In all, the sample yields 150,000 to 180,000 distinct CDR3 sequences. The receptor was derived from a woman aged 45-59 years in good health. The sequenced sample was blood T cells: a sorted CD56 or NKG2C T cell subset, CD4+ or CD8+ T cells, or bulk PBMC T cells (not recorded which).

CDR3 in amino acids: CASSSAGSGYTF. The chain joins TRBV13 to TRBJ1-2. Germline lookup yields CDR1 PRHDT and CDR2 FYEKMQ (reference sequence). The CDR3 extends over 12 amino acids.